This T cell receptor (beta chain) is from a study of blood T cell repertoires in COVID-19. Study-wide context: PBMCs, B-cell-depleted T cells, or T cells were the source of the cDNA or gDNA that made up the material.

The V end lost 6 bases, the J end lost 2 bases, and 12 bases lay between the germline ends. Germline V lookup: CDR1 SGHTA, CDR2 FQGNSA. The CDR3 has 14 amino acids. Authors' methods: Reference gene primer amplification in the assay estimated nucleated cell counts. The data were produced by immunoSEQ multiplex PCR, yet TCRdb's version contains in-frame clones alone and is incomplete. The DNA was the basis for D and trimming; V, J and clone size are from that table. Of about 350,000 clones in the sample, roughly 87% were seen once. The sequence was obtained from a man aged 25 to 40 with COVID-19, enrolled during active disease. The gene calls are TRBV7-2 and TRBJ2-3; D might be TRBD1 (6 bases). Material for sequencing was peripheral blood. CDR3 loop: CASSIWTDTDTQYF. The CDR3 DNA reads TGTGCCAGCAGTATCTGGACAGACACAGATACGCAGTATTTT. Filled out from reference TRBV7-2 and TRBJ2-3, the complete variable domain reads GAGVSQSPSNKVTEKGKDVELRCDPISGHTALYWYRQSLGQGLEFLIYFQGNSAPDKSGLPSDRFSAERTGGSVSTLTIQRTQQEDSAVYLCASSIWTDTDTQYFGPGTRLTVL.